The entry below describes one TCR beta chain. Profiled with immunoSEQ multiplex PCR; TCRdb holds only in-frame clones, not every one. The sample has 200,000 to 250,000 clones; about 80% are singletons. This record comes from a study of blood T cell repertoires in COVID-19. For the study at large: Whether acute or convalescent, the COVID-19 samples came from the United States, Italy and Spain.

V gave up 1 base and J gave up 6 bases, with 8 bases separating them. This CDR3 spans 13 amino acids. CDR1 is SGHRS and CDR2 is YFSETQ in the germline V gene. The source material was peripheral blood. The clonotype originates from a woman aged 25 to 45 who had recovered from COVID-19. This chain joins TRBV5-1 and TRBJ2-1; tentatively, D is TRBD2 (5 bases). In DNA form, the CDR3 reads TGCGCCAGCAGCTTGCAGGACTTCAATGAGCAGTTCTTC. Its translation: CASSLQDFNEQFF. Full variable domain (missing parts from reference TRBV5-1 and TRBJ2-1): KAGVTQTPRYLIKTRGQQVTLSCSPISGHRSVSWYQQTPGQGLQFLFEYFSETQRNKGNFPGRFSGRQFSNSRSEMNVSTLELGDSALYLCASSLQDFNEQFFGPGTRLTVL.